A single sample gave rise to the 13 T cell receptor beta chains below, sequenced in a study of cytomegalovirus exposure and HLA in healthy donors. Use of 60 Vbeta and 13 Jbeta primers characterized the PCR. The repertoire was sequenced with immunoSEQ multiplex PCR; TCRdb's copy has only in-frame clones and lacks some. The data contain 150,000 to 200,000 clones, around 80% of them singletons. The specimen was PBMCs. Every receptor here comes from a woman younger than 45 in good health and CMV-seropositive.

This clone was seen only a few times. The rearrangement joins TRBV27 to TRBJ1-1, with D possibly matching TRBD1 (5 bases). The germline CDR1 and CDR2 sequences are MNHEY and SMNVEV (reference sequence). The ends were cut back, 6 bases at V and 0 bases at J, with 8 bases in the middle. CDR3 length: 13 amino acids. CDR3: CASSMTVNTEAFF. The CDR3 region has the DNA TGTGCCAGCAGCATGACAGTGAACACTGAAGCTTTCTTT.

This chain joins TRBV18 and TRBJ2-7, with 8 nucleotides matching TRBD1. The CDR3 contains 14 residues. V was clipped by 5 bases and J by 5 bases; unmatched bases: 8. Per germline, CDR1 KGHSH and CDR2 LQKENI. This CDR3 is CASSSQDRGNEQYF. The CDR3 nucleotides are TGTGCCAGCTCATCGCAAGACAGGGGAAACGAGCAGTACTTC.

This rearrangement joins TRBV6-1 to TRBJ2-2, with D possibly being TRBD2 (5 bases). V lost 7 bases and J 4 bases, leaving 10 bases between the germline ends. The CDR3 has 13 amino acids. Germline V CDR1 and CDR2: MNHNS, SASEGT. CDR3 sequence (DNA): TGTGCCAGCACCCCTCGGGGCACCGGGGAGCTGTTTTTT. Translated: CASTPRGTGELFF.

The CDR3 loop reads CASSPSAGGESYEQYF. CDR3 sequence (DNA): TGTGCCAGCAGCCCCTCAGCGGGGGGGGAGTCCTACGAGCAGTACTTC. The chain has TRBV5-4 and TRBJ2-7, with TRBD2 identical over 10 bases. V shed 4 bases and J 1 base; nucleotides not matched to a gene: 8. The CDR3 has 16 residues. CDR1 and CDR2 (germline): SGHNT, YYREEE (reference sequence).

The chain has TRBV30 and TRBJ2-7, with D perhaps TRBD2 (6 bases). The CDR3 sequence is 14 residues long. The germline gives CDR1 GTSNPN, CDR2 SVGIG (reference sequence). V lost 0 bases and J 5 bases, leaving 14 bases between the germline ends. The CDR3 region has the DNA TGTGCCTGGAGTGTCGGTGCGGGGCCCCACGAGCAGTACTTC. It codes for CAWSVGAGPHEQYF.

The rearrangement uses TRBV7-6 and TRBJ2-2; D may be TRBD1 (5 bases). Trimming took 5 bases from V and 6 from J, leaving 16 bases between them. CDR1 is SGHVS and CDR2 is FNYEAQ in the germline V gene. The CDR3 runs 15 residues. The DNA of the CDR3 is TGTGCCAGCAGCCAAAATCTAGGGGCCCCCGGGGAGCTGTTTTTT. Protein sequence: CASSQNLGAPGELFF.

The rearrangement joins TRBV4-3 to TRBJ2-5; maybe TRBD2 (6 bases). V dropped 4 bases and J dropped 7 bases, with 16 bases sitting between them. The CDR3 is 14 residues long. Germline loops: CDR1 LGHNA, CDR2 YSLEER. In nucleotides, the CDR3 is TGCGCCAGCAGCCCGGGGCACTTGGGAGGGACCCAGTACTTC. Its translation is CASSPGHLGGTQYF.

The V call is TRBV10-3, the J call TRBJ2-3; 10 nucleotides line up with TRBD2. This CDR3 has 17 amino acids. Trimming removed 3 bases from V and 2 bases from J; junction bases left unmatched: 8. Looked up from germline, CDR1 is ENHRY and CDR2 is SYGVKD. The CDR3 bases are TGTGCCATCAGTGAATCTAGAGGACTAGCGGACACAGATACGCAGTATTTT. Amino acids: CAISESRGLADTDTQYF.

This chain links TRBV6-5 with TRBJ1-4, with D possibly TRBD1 on 5 matching bases. Germline CDR1 reads MNHEY; CDR2 reads SVGAGI. V lost 0 bases, J lost 6 bases, and 5 bases lay in between. The CDR3 is 13 amino acids. CDR3 nucleotide sequence: TGTGCCAGCAGTTACTCAGGGGATGAAAAACTGTTTTTT. Its protein product is CASSYSGDEKLFF.

V gene TRBV11-3 combines with J gene TRBJ2-7; 8 positions agree with TRBD2. Germline values: CDR1 SGHNT, CDR2 YENEEA. The CDR3 spans 15 residues. V lost 5 bases to trimming and J lost 6 bases; unmatched junction nucleotides: 12. CDR3 in amino acids: CASSPGTRASSEQYF. The DNA for the CDR3 is TGTGCCAGCAGCCCCGGGACTAGGGCCTCAAGCGAGCAGTACTTC.

The CDR3 sequence: CASSQDKEAAYNEQFF. The CDR3 DNA is TGCGCCAGCAGCCAAGATAAGGAGGCAGCCTACAATGAGCAGTTCTTC. The chain links TRBV4-3 to TRBJ2-1; tentatively, D is TRBD2 (5 bases). CDR3 length: 16 amino acids. V was shortened by 0 bases and J by 2 bases, with 11 bases between the two germline ends. CDR1 is LGHNA and CDR2 is YSLEER in the germline V gene.

V and J are TRBV2 and TRBJ2-7; maybe TRBD2 (6 bases). This CDR3 is 16 amino acids long. In germline, CDR1 is SNHLY, CDR2 FYNNEI. Trimming removed 7 bases from V and 5 bases from J, with 24 bases in between. Written as DNA, the CDR3 is TGTGCCAGCACCGAGGGACCCGGGACTCAAATCCACGAGCAGTACTTC. Translating it yields CASTEGPGTQIHEQYF.

The chain couples TRBV6-1 to TRBJ2-3; 8 bases align to TRBD1. J lost 2 bases, V lost 7 bases, and 5 bases had no gene match. From germline, CDR1 is MNHNS and CDR2 SASEGT. The CDR3 loop spans 14 amino acids. The CDR3 sequence is CASTWTGLTDTQYF. CDR3 in DNA: TGTGCCAGCACCTGGACAGGGCTCACAGATACGCAGTATTTT.